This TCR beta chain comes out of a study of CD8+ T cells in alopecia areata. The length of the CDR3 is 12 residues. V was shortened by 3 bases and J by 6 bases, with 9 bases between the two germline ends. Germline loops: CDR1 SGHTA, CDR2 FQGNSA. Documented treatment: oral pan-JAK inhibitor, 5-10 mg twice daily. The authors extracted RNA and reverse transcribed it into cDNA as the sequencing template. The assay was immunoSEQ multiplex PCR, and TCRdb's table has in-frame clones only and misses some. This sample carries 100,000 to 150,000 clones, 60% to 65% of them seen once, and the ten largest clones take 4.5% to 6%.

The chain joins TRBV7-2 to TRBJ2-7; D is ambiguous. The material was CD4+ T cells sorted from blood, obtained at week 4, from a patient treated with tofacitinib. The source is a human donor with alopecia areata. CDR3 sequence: CASSFTMLEQYF. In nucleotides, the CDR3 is TGTGCCAGCAGCTTTACGATGCTCGAGCAGTACTTC.